This TCR beta chain was sequenced for a study of radiotherapy plus CTLA-4 blockade in lung cancer. About the research overall: Of the patients, more than 15% showed objective responses and roughly 34% attained disease control. Overall study results and limits: Response was reportedly best predicted by early blood T cell clone dynamics, with interferon-beta.

TCRdb's copy holds only in-frame clones and misses some; the assay was immunoSEQ multiplex PCR. In the table there are about 120,000 clones, 70% to 90% of which are singletons. This clone was counted a single time. Its antigen is as yet unknown. Chemo-refractory metastatic non-small-cell lung cancer patients received focal radiation with ipilimumab CTLA-4 blockade. The sample in question was peripheral blood, obtained from a patient treated with radiotherapy plus ipilimumab. The receptor comes from a human donor with non-small cell lung cancer that progressed on radiotherapy plus ipilimumab.

CDR3 DNA sequence: TGTGCCACCGCGAGTAGCGGGTCAAGAGGGGATACGCAGTATTTT. This sequence encodes CATASSGSRGDTQYF. The chain uses TRBV6-5 and TRBJ2-3; 7 positions match TRBD2. Germline values: CDR1 MNHEY, CDR2 SVGAGI. V shed 10 bases and J 6 bases; nucleotides not matched to a gene: 16. The CDR3 covers 15 residues.